Each of the 20 T cell receptor beta chains below was sequenced from the same sample in a study of cytomegalovirus exposure and HLA in healthy donors listed by TCRdb under 2017. The library was obtained by the immunoSEQ multiplex PCR assay. TCRdb took this table from immuneACCESS and kept in-frame rearrangements with V and J called. Such tables lack part of the clones; where checked against another copy, unresolved V genes explain under half of the gap, and the rest is unexplained. The sample table records roughly 300,000 clones; roughly 89% of these occur just once. Over 0.8% of the sample is taken by the ten largest. The sample consisted of PBMCs. These TCRs come from a young woman in good health and CMV-seronegative.

This clone was recorded once. The chain carries TRBV7-2 and TRBJ2-7; 9 bases are a match to TRBD2. Germline CDR1 SGHTA, CDR2 FQGNSA. The CDR3 is 16 residues long. V was pared by 1 base and J by 1 base, with 5 bases of the junction left unmatched. The CDR3 sequence: CASSLVAREGSYEQYF. The CDR3 region has the DNA TGTGCCAGCAGCTTAGTCGCGCGGGAGGGATCCTACGAGCAGTACTTC.

The rearrangement uses TRBV30 and TRBJ2-1; no firm D call. In germline, CDR1 is GTSNPN, CDR2 SVGIG (reference sequence). V was trimmed by 2 bases and J by 8 bases, leaving 10 bases between them. The CDR3 consists of 12 residues. CDR3 DNA: TGTGCCTGGAGTAGTGCAGGCCATGAGCAGTTCTTC. It is translated as CAWSSAGHEQFF.

This clone was observed a single time. The chain is built from TRBV27 and TRBJ2-4; the match to TRBD2 covers 12 bases. This CDR3 contains 18 residues. The ends lost 2 bases at V and 6 bases at J; junction bases unmatched: 11. CDR1 is MNHEY and CDR2 is SMNVEV in the germline V gene (reference sequence). The CDR3 nucleotides are TGTGCCAGCAGTTTAATAGGGACTAGCGGGTTTGGTGCAAACATTCAGTACTTC. It encodes CASSLIGTSGFGANIQYF.

This chain connects TRBV27 to TRBJ2-7; 12 positions agree with TRBD2. Germline trimming cut 4 bases from V and 1 base from J; bases unmatched to any gene: 2. CDR3 size: 15 residues. Germline V gene sequence: CDR1 MNHEY, CDR2 SMNVEV (reference sequence). CDR3 in amino acids: CASSSTSGRSYEQYF. In DNA form, the CDR3 reads TGTGCCAGCAGTTCCACTAGCGGGAGGTCCTACGAGCAGTACTTC.

The chain employs TRBV28 and TRBJ1-5; the match to TRBD1 covers 9 bases. CDR1 is MDHEN, CDR2 SYDVKM, per germline. The J segment lost 6 bases and the V segment lost 9 bases, leaving 3 bases of the junction unmatched. The CDR3 is made up of 12 amino acids. DNA of the CDR3: TGTGCCAGTGTACAGGGGGCTCAGCCCCAGCATTTT. Translated, it gives CASVQGAQPQHF.

The chain has TRBV6-6 and TRBJ1-4; D unclear. Germline V gene lookup returns CDR1 MNHNY and CDR2 SVGAGI (reference sequence). Trimming stripped 6 bases from V and 1 base from J, with 12 bases between. CDR3 size: 15 residues. The CDR3 region is CASSDYGVTNEKLFF. CDR3 in DNA: TGTGCCAGCAGCGACTACGGGGTAACTAATGAAAAACTGTTTTTT.

This rearrangement joins TRBV20-1 to TRBJ2-7; 9 nucleotides line up with TRBD1. The CDR3 totals 11 residues. J was trimmed by 6 bases and V by 7 bases; bases with no gene match: 4. From germline, CDR1 is DFQATT and CDR2 SNEGSKA (reference sequence). CDR3 DNA: TGCAGTGGGGACAGGGTGGGCGAGCAGTACTTC. Encoded protein: CSGDRVGEQYF.

The J gene is TRBJ2-7, the V gene TRBV18, with a weak D call TRBD1 (5 bases). Germline assignment: CDR1 KGHSH and CDR2 LQKENI. The CDR3 totals 16 residues. Deletions cut 1 base from V and 2 bases from J, with 15 bases between. As DNA, the CDR3 is TGTGCCAGCTCACCACTATCTCCGACAGCTACCTACGAGCAGTACTTC. As protein: CASSPLSPTATYEQYF.

The chain couples TRBV9 to TRBJ2-2; D is undetermined. In germline, CDR1 is SGDLS, CDR2 YYNGEE. V lost 0 bases to trimming and J lost 7 bases, with 7 bases between them. The CDR3 sequence is 13 residues long. The CDR3 DNA sequence: TGTGCCAGCAGCGTAGCTTACAGCGGGGAGCTGTTTTTT. Amino acid sequence: CASSVAYSGELFF. The full variable domain, with the rest looked up from reference TRBV9 and TRBJ2-2, is DSGVTQTPKHLITATGQRVTLRCSPRSGDLSVYWYQQSLDQGLQFLIQYYNGEERAKGNILERFSAQQFPDLHSELNLSSLELGDSALYFCASSVAYSGELFFGEGSRLTVL.

CDR3 DNA: TGTGCCAGCACCCCCGCGACAGGGAACTATGGCTACACCTTC. It codes for CASTPATGNYGYTF. The V and J genes are TRBV6-5 and TRBJ1-2; 7 bases match TRBD1. The CDR3 consists of 14 residues. Looked up from germline, CDR1 is MNHEY and CDR2 is SVGAGI. V lost 7 bases, J lost 2 bases, and 7 bases stayed unmatched.

V usage is TRBV9 and J usage is TRBJ1-1; the D gene is possibly TRBD1 (5 bases). Deletions cut 3 bases from V and 4 bases from J, with 10 bases between. The germline V gene encodes CDR1 SGDLS and CDR2 YYNGEE. The CDR3 has 13 amino acids. The CDR3 spells CASSGWGGTEAFF. CDR3 sequence (DNA): TGTGCCAGCAGCGGATGGGGGGGCACTGAAGCTTTCTTT.

This chain connects TRBV6-5 to TRBJ2-7; 9 bases agree with TRBD2. CDR1 is MNHEY and CDR2 is SVGAGI in the germline V gene. This CDR3 is built from 15 residues. V lost 5 bases and J lost 1; bases outside the gene matches: 6. The CDR3 DNA follows: TGTGCCAGCAGTCACTTAGCGGGAGCATCCTACGAGCAGTACTTC. Translating it yields CASSHLAGASYEQYF.

The chain combines TRBV7-3 with TRBJ2-7; tentatively, D is TRBD1 (6 bases). The CDR3 consists of 15 residues. Germline CDR1 SGHTA, CDR2 FQGTGA. V shed 2 bases and J shed 3 bases, with 14 bases lying between them. In nucleotides, the CDR3 is TGTGCCAGCAGCTTAGGGGGCACAGGGTTCTACGAGCAGTACTTC. This codes for CASSLGGTGFYEQYF.

V usage is TRBV4-3 and J usage is TRBJ2-3; TRBD2 matches 9 bases. Germline CDR1 reads LGHNA; CDR2 reads YSLEER. J gave up 2 bases and V 4 bases, and 10 bases lay outside the gene matches. The CDR3 runs 17 residues. CDR3 loop: CASSLIAGEVSTDTQYF. The CDR3, as DNA: TGCGCCAGCAGCCTAATAGCGGGAGAGGTGTCCACAGATACGCAGTATTTT.

This rearrangement joins TRBV30 to TRBJ1-1; D not resolved. Germline V gives CDR1 GTSNPN, CDR2 SVGIG (reference sequence). V lost 5 bases and J lost 0, with 10 bases in between. The length of the CDR3 is 13 residues. CDR3 DNA: TGTGCCTGGGCGGTAGAGATGAACACTGAAGCTTTCTTT. Its protein product is CAWAVEMNTEAFF.

This clone has just one count. This chain joins TRBV7-8 and TRBJ2-1; 7 nucleotides match TRBD2. V dropped 4 bases and J dropped 6; count of bases not matched to a gene: 9. The CDR3 covers 15 residues. Germline CDR1 is SGHVS and CDR2 is FQNEAQ. The CDR3 here is CASSSPAGRSNEQFF. CDR3 sequence (DNA): TGTGCCAGCAGCTCGCCAGCGGGACGAAGCAATGAGCAGTTCTTC. The complete variable domain, with remaining parts taken from reference TRBV7-8 and TRBJ2-1, reads GAGVSQSPRYKVAKRGQDVALRCDPISGHVSLFWYQQALGQGPEFLTYFQNEAQLDKSGLPSDRFFAERPEGSVSTLKIQRTQQEDSAVYLCASSSPAGRSNEQFFGPGTRLTVL.

The chain combines TRBV11-3 with TRBJ2-1; tentative D call: TRBD2 (5 bases). CDR3 size: 14 residues. Trimming took off 5 bases at V and 6 bases at J, with 14 bases between the two ends. In germline, CDR1 is SGHNT, CDR2 YENEEA. The CDR3 sequence: CASSTLREPNEQFF. In DNA, the CDR3 is TGTGCCAGCAGCACCCTTAGGGAGCCCAATGAGCAGTTCTTC.

There are a few counts of this clone. This sequence joins TRBV2 and TRBJ1-2, with D maybe TRBD1 (6 bases). Germline CDR1 SNHLY, CDR2 FYNNEI. The CDR3 contains 16 residues. Trimming pared 2 bases from V and 3 bases from J, leaving 16 bases between. The CDR3 DNA follows: TGTGCCAGCAGTGAATTCGAGGGCAGGGGTCACTATGGCTACACCTTC. Translated: CASSEFEGRGHYGYTF. The entire variable domain, with the rest obtained from reference TRBV2 and TRBJ1-2, is as follows: EPEVTQTPSHQVTQMGQEVILRCVPISNHLYFYWYRQILGQKVEFLVSFYNNEISEKSEIFDDQFSVERPDGSNFTLKIRSTKLEDSAMYFCASSEFEGRGHYGYTFGSGTRLTVV.

The V call is TRBV4-3, the J call TRBJ2-7; D is possibly TRBD1 (5 bases). The ends were cut back, 0 bases at V and 1 base at J, with 10 bases in the middle. This CDR3 comprises 15 residues. Germline V lookup: CDR1 LGHNA, CDR2 YSLEER. This CDR3 reads CASSQDSGRSYEQYF. The CDR3, as DNA: TGCGCCAGCAGCCAAGATTCAGGGCGATCCTACGAGCAGTACTTC.

The chain is built from TRBV27 and TRBJ1-2; a weak D match, TRBD1 (5 bases). The V and J ends lost 8 bases and 6 bases respectively, with 19 bases between them. Germline CDR1 MNHEY, CDR2 SMNVEV (reference sequence). This CDR3 region has 14 residues. DNA for the CDR3: TGTGCCAGCTATGGGGCCTCGAGTCATCATGGCTACACCTTC. This encodes CASYGASSHHGYTF.